A single TCR beta chain is shown here with its context. Its antigen is still unknown. Nothing much larger sits one base from this clone, and base qualities are not available. The source of the sample is a study of cytomegalovirus exposure and HLA in healthy donors (dated by TCRdb to 2015 to 2018). Regarding the study in general: The 500 to 700 repertoires of the first cohort and the roughly 120 validation repertoires were produced on the same platform, according to a later analysis. The aim of the study was to test whether cataloging public T cell receptors could identify signatures of past pathogen exposure. A separate validation cohort of roughly 130 different subjects was used in addition to the roughly 640-subject first cohort. To predict cytomegalovirus infection status, the study brought together high-throughput TCR immunosequencing, statistical association of individual TCRs with disease status, and machine learning. Overall results and qualifications from the work: In vitro tests confirmed that a few of the cytomegalovirus-associated TCR beta chains recognize cytomegalovirus antigens. A total of 150 to 200 TCR beta chains were listed by the study as associated with cytomegalovirus. According to the authors, the approach could potentially be generalized to other disease states and immunological phenotypes. Across donors, most TCR sequences were observed very rarely, whereas some public TCRs were present in many individuals. A later analysis found that TCRs clustered in the first cohort also tended to co-occur in the 120 validation repertoires, with roughly 95% of cluster scores above 0. The classifier was reported to diagnose cytomegalovirus status with high specificity and sensitivity in both the original and validation cohorts. A later analysis had no HLA typing for the validation cohort, so co-occurrence there was scored across all 130 or so repertoires.

The CDR3, cysteine through phenylalanine, is 15 amino acids long. The DNA shown is the 45-base CDR3, in frame from base 1. Per the germline V gene (reference sequence), MNHEY is the CDR1 and SMNVEV is the CDR2. V loses 4 bases, J loses 5 bases, and the germline ends lie 17 bases apart. Receptor amplification or capture employed the immunoSEQ multiplex PCR assay. Regarding the original processing steps: A statistical classification framework was developed to diagnose cytomegalovirus status using the catalog of TCR beta chain sequences. TCRdb retrieved this table from immuneACCESS and kept in-frame rearrangements only. Not all clones are present; in checked studies, unresolved V genes account for under half, and no reason is known for the remainder. The V and J calls and clone size come from that table; D and trimming were worked out from the DNA. The sample contains some 330,000 clones, 86% of them found a single time. The ten largest make up about 0.8% of the sample.

Donors formed part of the validation cohort, which comprised fewer than 150 subjects and was distinct from the first cohort of under 850 subjects. In this chain, TRBV27 is recombined with TRBJ2-5, with no D gene named confidently. The sequencing sample was made of PBMCs. The sequence was collected from a young woman in good health and CMV-seronegative. The nucleotide sequence is given as TGTGCCAGCAGTTCGACAACAAATCTTTGGGAGACCCAGTACTTC. The resulting protein is CASSSTTNLWETQYF.